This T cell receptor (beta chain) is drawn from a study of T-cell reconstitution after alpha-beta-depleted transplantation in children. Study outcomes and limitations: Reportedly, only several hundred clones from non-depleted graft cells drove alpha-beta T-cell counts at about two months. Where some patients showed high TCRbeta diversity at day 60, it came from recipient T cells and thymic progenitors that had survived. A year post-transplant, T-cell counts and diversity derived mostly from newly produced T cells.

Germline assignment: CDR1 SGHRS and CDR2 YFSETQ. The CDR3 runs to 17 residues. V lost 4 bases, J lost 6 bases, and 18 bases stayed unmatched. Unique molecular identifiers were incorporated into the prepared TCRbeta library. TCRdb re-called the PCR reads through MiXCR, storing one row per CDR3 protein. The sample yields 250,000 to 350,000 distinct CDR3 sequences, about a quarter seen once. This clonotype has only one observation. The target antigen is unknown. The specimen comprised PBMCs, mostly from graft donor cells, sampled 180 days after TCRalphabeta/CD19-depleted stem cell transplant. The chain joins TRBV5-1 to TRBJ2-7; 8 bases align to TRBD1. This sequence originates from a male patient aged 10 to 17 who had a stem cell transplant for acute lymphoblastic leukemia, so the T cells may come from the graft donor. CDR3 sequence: CASSPSLGQGAPGEQYF. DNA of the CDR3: TGCGCCAGCAGCCCATCCCTGGGTCAGGGGGCGCCGGGCGAGCAGTACTTC.